The clone carrying this TCR beta chain is a singleton in its sample. The antigen is unknown. Repertoires were generated with immunoSEQ multiplex PCR, while TCRdb's copy carries only in-frame clones and drops some. The sample shows about 16,000 clones, roughly 90% of them seen only once. This sample is drawn from a study of OX40 agonist ivuxolimab in advanced cancers. Study details: Patients received the agonistic anti-OX40 (CD134) antibody ivuxolimab.

CDR3 length: 16 residues. CDR1 ENHRY and CDR2 SYGVKD come from the germline V gene. V was pared by 11 bases and J by 1 base, with 12 bases of the junction left unmatched. Study results and caveats: Among the least clonally expanded were partial responders at 0.1-3.0 mg/kg.

The source is an adult with an advanced solid tumor such as melanoma, head and neck, liver or kidney cancer. Sample: CD4+ or CD8+ T cells sorted from blood, taken in a trial of the OX40 agonist ivuxolimab. The rearrangement joins TRBV10-3 to TRBJ1-1; 11 bases line up with TRBD1. Here the CDR3 reads CAVYRDRGYENTEAFF. The CDR3 coding sequence is TGTGCCGTTTACCGGGACAGGGGGTACGAGAACACTGAAGCTTTCTTT.